Detailed here is one TCR beta chain. The antigen is undetermined. The treatment denotes: roughly 10-day PBMC culture with coronavirus spike peptide pools or control peptides (ViraFEST assay). Researchers used the Oncomine TCR Beta short-read assay to sequence DNA from cultured CD4+ T cells. One entry per CDR3 protein, called by TCRdb with MiXCR from the PCR reads. Of 6,500 to 8,500 distinct CDR3 sequences in the sample, just under 75% are singletons; the top ten hold about 15%. This sample is part of a study of vaccination and CD4 T cells after COVID-19. Sequencing input: CD4+ T cells from blood, cultured in vitro. The receptor's source is a human donor who had recovered from COVID-19.

The CDR3 reads CASSFRRVGYGYTF. For the CDR3, the DNA is TGTGCCAGCAGTTTTCGTCGGGTCGGTTATGGCTACACCTTC. The genes are TRBV27 and TRBJ1-2; D gene ambiguous. V was cut by 3 bases and J by 5 bases, with 13 bases left in between. The CDR3 consists of 14 residues. CDR1 MNHEY and CDR2 SMNVEV come from the germline V gene (reference sequence).